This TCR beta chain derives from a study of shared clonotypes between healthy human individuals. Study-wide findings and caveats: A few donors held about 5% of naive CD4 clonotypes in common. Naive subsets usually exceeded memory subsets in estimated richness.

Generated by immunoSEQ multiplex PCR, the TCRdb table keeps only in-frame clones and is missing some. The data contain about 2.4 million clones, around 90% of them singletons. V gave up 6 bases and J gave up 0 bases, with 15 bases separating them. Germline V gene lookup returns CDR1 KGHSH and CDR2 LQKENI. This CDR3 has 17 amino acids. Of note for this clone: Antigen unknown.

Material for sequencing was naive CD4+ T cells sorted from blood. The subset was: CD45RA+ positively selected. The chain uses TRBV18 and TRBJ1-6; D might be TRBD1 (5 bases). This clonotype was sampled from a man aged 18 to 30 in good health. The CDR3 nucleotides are TGTGCCAGCTCTCCCGGGACCTATAACTCCTATAATTCACCCCTCCACTTT. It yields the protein CASSPGTYNSYNSPLHF. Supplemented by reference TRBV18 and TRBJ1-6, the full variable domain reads NAGVMQNPRHLVRRRGQEARLRCSPMKGHSHVYWYRQLPEEGLKFMVYLQKENIIDESGMPKERFSAEFPKEGPSILRIQQVVRGDSAAYFCASSPGTYNSYNSPLHFGNGTRLTVT.